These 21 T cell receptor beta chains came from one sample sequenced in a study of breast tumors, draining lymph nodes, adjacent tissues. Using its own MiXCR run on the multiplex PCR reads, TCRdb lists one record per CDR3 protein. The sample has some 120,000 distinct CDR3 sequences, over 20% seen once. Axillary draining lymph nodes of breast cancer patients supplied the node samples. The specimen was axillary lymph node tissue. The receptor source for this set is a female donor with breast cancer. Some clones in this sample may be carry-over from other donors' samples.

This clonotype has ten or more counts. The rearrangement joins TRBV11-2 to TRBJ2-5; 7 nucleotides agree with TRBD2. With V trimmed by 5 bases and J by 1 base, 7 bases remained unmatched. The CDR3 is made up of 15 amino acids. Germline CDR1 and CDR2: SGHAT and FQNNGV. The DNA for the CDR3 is TGTGCCAGCAGCGCTCAAGCGGGACGCCAAGAGACCCAGTACTTC. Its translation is CASSAQAGRQETQYF. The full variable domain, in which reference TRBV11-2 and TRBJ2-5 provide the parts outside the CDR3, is EAGVAQSPRYKIIEKRQSVAFWCNPISGHATLYWYQQILGQGPKLLIQFQNNGVVDDSQLPKDRFSAERLKGVDSTLKIQPAKLEDSAVYLCASSAQAGRQETQYFGPGTRLLVL.

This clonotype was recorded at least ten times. CDR3 sequence (DNA): TGCGCCAGCAGTGAGGGGGGGACAACCTACAATGAGCAGTTCTTC. Amino acids: CASSEGGTTYNEQFF. This rearrangement joins TRBV10-2 to TRBJ2-1, with D possibly being TRBD1 or TRBD2 (6 bases each). The V gene's germline CDR1 is WSHSY and CDR2 SAAADI. Trimming shortened V by 2 bases and J by 2 bases, and 10 bases separated the two germline ends. The CDR3 is made up of 15 amino acids.

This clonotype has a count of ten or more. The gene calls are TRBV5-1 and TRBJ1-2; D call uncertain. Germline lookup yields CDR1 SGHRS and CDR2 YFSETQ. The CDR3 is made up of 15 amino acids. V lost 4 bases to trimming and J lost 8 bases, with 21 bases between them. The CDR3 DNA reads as TGCGCCAGCAGCCCTAGTGTGACACCGGAGGGAGGCTACACCTTC. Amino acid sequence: CASSPSVTPEGGYTF.

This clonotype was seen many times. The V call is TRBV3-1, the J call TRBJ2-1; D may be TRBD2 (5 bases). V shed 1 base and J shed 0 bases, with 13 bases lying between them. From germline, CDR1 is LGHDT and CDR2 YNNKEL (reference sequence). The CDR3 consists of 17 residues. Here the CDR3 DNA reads TGTGCCAGCAGCCAAGCAAGGAGGCAGAGCTCCTACAATGAGCAGTTCTTC. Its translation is CASSQARRQSSYNEQFF.

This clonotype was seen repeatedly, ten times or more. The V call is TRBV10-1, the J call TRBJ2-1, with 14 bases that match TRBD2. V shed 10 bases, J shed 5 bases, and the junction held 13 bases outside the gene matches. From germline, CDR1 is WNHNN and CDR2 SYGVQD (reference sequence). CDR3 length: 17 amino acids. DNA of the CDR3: TGCGCCATCCAGACTAGCGGGAGGGGCGGACTCGACAATGAGCAGTTCTTC. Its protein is CAIQTSGRGGLDNEQFF.

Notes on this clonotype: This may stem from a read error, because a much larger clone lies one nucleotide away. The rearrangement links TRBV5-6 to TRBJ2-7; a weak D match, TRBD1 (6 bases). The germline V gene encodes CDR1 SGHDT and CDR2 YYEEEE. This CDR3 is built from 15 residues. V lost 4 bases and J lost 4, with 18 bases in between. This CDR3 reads CASSRGGHGVYEQYF. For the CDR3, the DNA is TGTGCCAGCAGCCGAGGGGGACATGGGGTTTACGAGCAGTACTTC.

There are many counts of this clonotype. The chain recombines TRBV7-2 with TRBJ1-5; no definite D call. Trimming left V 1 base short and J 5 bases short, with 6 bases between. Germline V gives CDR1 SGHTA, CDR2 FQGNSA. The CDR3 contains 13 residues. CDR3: CASSLVDDQPQHF. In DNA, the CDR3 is TGTGCCAGCAGCTTAGTCGATGATCAGCCCCAGCATTTT.

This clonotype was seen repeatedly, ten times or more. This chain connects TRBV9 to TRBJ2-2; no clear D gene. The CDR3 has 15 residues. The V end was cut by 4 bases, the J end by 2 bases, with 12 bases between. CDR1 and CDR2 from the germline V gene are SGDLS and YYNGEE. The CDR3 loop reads CASSRRYPNTGELFF. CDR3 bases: TGTGCCAGCAGCCGGCGATACCCAAACACCGGGGAGCTGTTTTTT.

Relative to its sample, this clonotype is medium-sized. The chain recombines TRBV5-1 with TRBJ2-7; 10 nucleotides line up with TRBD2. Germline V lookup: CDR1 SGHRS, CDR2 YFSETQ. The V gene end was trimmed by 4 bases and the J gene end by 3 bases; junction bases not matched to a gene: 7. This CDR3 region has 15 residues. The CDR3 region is CASSPGLAVVYEQYF. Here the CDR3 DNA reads TGCGCCAGCAGCCCCGGACTAGCGGTTGTCTACGAGCAGTACTTC.

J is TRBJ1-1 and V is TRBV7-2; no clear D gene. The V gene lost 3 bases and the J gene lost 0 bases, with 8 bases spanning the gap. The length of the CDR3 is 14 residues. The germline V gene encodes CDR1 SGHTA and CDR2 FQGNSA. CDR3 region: CASSLRALNTEAFF. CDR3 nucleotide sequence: TGTGCCAGCAGCTTGAGAGCCCTGAACACTGAAGCTTTCTTT.

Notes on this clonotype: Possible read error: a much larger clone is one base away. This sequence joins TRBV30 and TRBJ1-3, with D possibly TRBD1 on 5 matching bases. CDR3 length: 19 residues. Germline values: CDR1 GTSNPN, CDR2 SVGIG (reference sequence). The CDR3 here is CAWSVARVMGQGGGNTISF. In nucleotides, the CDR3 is TGTGCCTGGAGTGTAGCAAGGGTGATGGGGCAGGGAGGCGGAAACACCATATCTTTT.

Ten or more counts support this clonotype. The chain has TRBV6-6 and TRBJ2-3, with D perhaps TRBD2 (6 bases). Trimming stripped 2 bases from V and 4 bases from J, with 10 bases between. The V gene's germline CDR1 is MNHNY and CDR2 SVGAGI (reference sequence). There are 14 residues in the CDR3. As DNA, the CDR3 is TGTGCCAGCAGTTACGTGACGGGAGCAGATACGCAGTATTTT. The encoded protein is CASSYVTGADTQYF.

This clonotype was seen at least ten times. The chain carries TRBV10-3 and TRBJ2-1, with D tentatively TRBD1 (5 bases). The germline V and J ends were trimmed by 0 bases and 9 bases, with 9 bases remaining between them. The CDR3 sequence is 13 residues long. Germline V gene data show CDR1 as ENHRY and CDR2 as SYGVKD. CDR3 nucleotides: TGTGCCATCAGTGAGTCCAGGGTGGTTGAGCAGTTCTTC. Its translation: CAISESRVVEQFF.

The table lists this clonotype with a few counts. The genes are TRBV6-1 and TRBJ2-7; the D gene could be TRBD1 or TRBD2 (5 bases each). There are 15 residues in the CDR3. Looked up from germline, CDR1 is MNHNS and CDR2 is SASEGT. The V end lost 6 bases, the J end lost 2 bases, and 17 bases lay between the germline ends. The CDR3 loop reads CASSGPSTGPYEQYF. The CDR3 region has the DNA TGTGCCAGCAGCGGACCTTCCACGGGGCCCTACGAGCAGTACTTC.

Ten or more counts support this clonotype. CDR3 amino acids: CSARAGSGRAMNEQFF. In DNA, the CDR3 is TGCAGTGCTAGAGCCGGTAGCGGGAGGGCGATGAATGAGCAGTTCTTC. This chain joins TRBV20-1 and TRBJ2-1; 11 bases match TRBD2. V lost 1 base, J lost 7 bases, and 9 bases stayed unmatched. Germline V CDR1 and CDR2: DFQATT, SNEGSKA (reference sequence). The CDR3 consists of 16 residues.

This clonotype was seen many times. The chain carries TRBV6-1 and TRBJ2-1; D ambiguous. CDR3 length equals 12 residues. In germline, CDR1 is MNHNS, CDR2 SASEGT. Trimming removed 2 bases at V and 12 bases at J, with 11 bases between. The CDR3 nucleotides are TGTGCCAGCAGTGAACTCCAGCAAAGGCAGTTCTTC. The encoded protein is CASSELQQRQFF.

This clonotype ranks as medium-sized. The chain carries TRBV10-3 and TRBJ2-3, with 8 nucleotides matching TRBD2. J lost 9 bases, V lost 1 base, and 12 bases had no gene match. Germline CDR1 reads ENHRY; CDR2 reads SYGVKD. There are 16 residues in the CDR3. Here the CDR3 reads CAISEFAGGVQDTQYF. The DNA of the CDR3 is TGTGCCATCAGTGAGTTCGCGGGAGGCGTTCAGGACACGCAGTATTTT.

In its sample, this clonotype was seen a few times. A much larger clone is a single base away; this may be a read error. The CDR3, as DNA: TGTGCCAACAGTACAGATCAGGGGGGTGGGTATGGCTACACCTTC. This sequence encodes CANSTDQGGGYGYTF. The gene calls are TRBV12-3 or TRBV12-4 and TRBJ1-2; 7 nucleotides agree with TRBD1. This CDR3 contains 15 residues.

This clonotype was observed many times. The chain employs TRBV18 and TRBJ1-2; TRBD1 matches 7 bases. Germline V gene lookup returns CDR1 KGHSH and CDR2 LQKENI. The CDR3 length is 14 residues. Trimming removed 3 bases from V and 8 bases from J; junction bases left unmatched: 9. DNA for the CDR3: TGTGCCAGCTCACCTCGACAGGGTGAAGGGGGCTACACCTTC. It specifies CASSPRQGEGGYTF.

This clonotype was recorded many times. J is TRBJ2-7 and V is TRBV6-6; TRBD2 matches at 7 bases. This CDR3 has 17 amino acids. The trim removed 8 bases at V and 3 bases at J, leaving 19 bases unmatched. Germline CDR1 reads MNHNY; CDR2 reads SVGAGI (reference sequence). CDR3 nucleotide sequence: TGTGCCAGCGGTCGGAGGGCTAGCGGCCAACTGAGCTACGAGCAGTACTTC. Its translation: CASGRRASGQLSYEQYF.

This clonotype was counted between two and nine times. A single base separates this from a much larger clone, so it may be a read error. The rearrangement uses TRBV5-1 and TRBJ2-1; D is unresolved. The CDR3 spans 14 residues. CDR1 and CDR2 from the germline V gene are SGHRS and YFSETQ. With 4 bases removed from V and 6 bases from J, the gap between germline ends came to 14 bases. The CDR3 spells CASSLSRSLNEQFF. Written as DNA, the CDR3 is TGCGCCAGCAGCCTTAGCCGGTCACTCAATGAGCAGTTCTTC.